Shown below are 27 T cell receptor beta chains from a single sample sequenced in a study of cytomegalovirus exposure and HLA in healthy donors. PCR involved 60 Vbeta and 13 Jbeta primers. Sequencing used immunoSEQ multiplex PCR; TCRdb keeps in-frame clones, though not all of them. Its listing shows under 45,000 clones. Sample: PBMCs. These receptors were collected from a male donor in good health and CMV-seronegative.

This sequence joins TRBV11-2 and TRBJ1-4; 8 bases map to TRBD1. The CDR3 consists of 16 residues. V lost 7 bases and J lost 2; bases outside the gene matches: 9. Germline lookup yields CDR1 SGHAT and CDR2 FQNNGV. The CDR3 protein is CASTILTGGTNEKLFF. CDR3 DNA: TGTGCCAGCACCATCCTAACAGGGGGGACTAATGAAAAACTGTTTTTT.

The rearrangement uses TRBV6-5 and TRBJ2-2; the D is unclear. Trimming left V 7 bases short and J 0 bases short, with 3 bases between. Germline V lookup: CDR1 MNHEY, CDR2 SVGAGI. The CDR3 length is 12 residues. The DNA of the CDR3 is TGTGCCAGCACCTCGAACACCGGGGAGCTGTTTTTT. Translating gives CASTSNTGELFF.

The CDR3 spells CASSQAGAKEAFF. The DNA of the CDR3 is TGCGCCAGCAGCCAAGCTGGGGCCAAAGAAGCTTTCTTT. The rearrangement uses TRBV4-1 and TRBJ1-1; TRBD1 is a possible D gene (5 bases). V lost 1 base and J 8 bases, leaving 11 bases between the germline ends. This CDR3 region has 13 residues. Germline V CDR1 and CDR2: MGHRA, YSYEKL.

CDR3 DNA sequence: TGTGCCATCAGTGGTGACGGAGGCAATCAGCCCCAGCATTTT. Translation gives CAISGDGGNQPQHF. The V call is TRBV10-3, the J call TRBJ1-5; D call uncertain. Deletions cut 4 bases from V and 2 bases from J, with 9 bases between. The CDR3 is 14 amino acids. Germline V gene sequence: CDR1 ENHRY, CDR2 SYGVKD.

This sequence joins TRBV19 and TRBJ1-1; D remains ambiguous. The CDR3 covers 11 residues. With 5 bases removed from V and 7 bases from J, the gap between germline ends came to 8 bases. Germline CDR1 reads LNHDA; CDR2 reads SQIVND (reference sequence). CDR3 amino acids: CASSPGGEAFF. CDR3 coding DNA: TGTGCCAGTAGTCCCGGAGGTGAAGCTTTCTTT.

The rearrangement uses TRBV18 and TRBJ2-2; D is uncertain. V gave up 3 bases and J gave up 1 base, with 6 bases separating them. The CDR3 spans 14 residues. Germline CDR1 is KGHSH and CDR2 is LQKENI. The CDR3 region has the DNA TGTGCCAGCTCACCCTACAGGAACACCGGGGAGCTGTTTTTT. As protein: CASSPYRNTGELFF.

J is TRBJ2-4 and V is TRBV5-4, with 7 bases that match TRBD1. CDR1 and CDR2 from the germline V gene are SGHNT and YYREEE (reference sequence). V shed 0 bases, J shed 3 bases, and the junction held 6 bases outside the gene matches. The CDR3 is made up of 16 amino acids. CDR3 protein: CASSLAGGISKNIQYF. As DNA, the CDR3 is TGTGCCAGCAGCTTGGCAGGGGGAATAAGCAAAAACATTCAGTACTTC.

The gene calls are TRBV4-2 and TRBJ2-2; D gene uncertain. Germline assignment: CDR1 LGHNA and CDR2 YNFKEQ. V was clipped by 1 base and J by 0 bases, with 12 bases between them. CDR3 size: 17 residues. The CDR3 bases are TGTGCCAGCAGCCAAGTCTTCTACCTCGCGAACACCGGGGAGCTGTTTTTT. It encodes CASSQVFYLANTGELFF.

The chain employs TRBV15 and TRBJ2-1, with D tentatively TRBD2 (6 bases). CDR1 and CDR2 from the germline V gene are LNHNV and YYDKDF (reference sequence). V lost 3 bases to trimming and J lost 7 bases, with 19 bases between them. This CDR3 is built from 16 residues. This chain's CDR3 is CATSSPMLGAGNEQFF. CDR3 nucleotides: TGTGCCACCAGCAGCCCCATGCTTGGGGCGGGGAATGAGCAGTTCTTC.

This rearrangement joins TRBV6-5 to TRBJ1-2; D not resolved. The V gene's germline CDR1 is MNHEY and CDR2 SVGAGI. Trimming stripped 5 bases from V and 1 base from J, with 5 bases between. The CDR3 totals 12 residues. CDR3 protein: CASSRNNYGYTF. The DNA of the CDR3 is TGTGCCAGCAGTCGTAATAACTATGGCTACACCTTC.

V usage is TRBV5-4 and J usage is TRBJ2-5; 7 nucleotides line up with TRBD1. Germline V gene sequence: CDR1 SGHNT, CDR2 YYREEE (reference sequence). The J segment lost 3 bases and the V segment lost 6 bases, leaving 2 bases of the junction unmatched. The CDR3 covers 12 residues. The CDR3, as DNA: TGTGCCAGCACGGGGACAGAAGAGACCCAGTACTTC. It yields the protein CASTGTEETQYF.

V is TRBV7-9 and J is TRBJ2-2, with 8 bases aligning to TRBD1. The V segment lost 7 bases and the J segment 1 base; nucleotides outside the gene matches: 14. Germline-derived CDR1 and CDR2 are SEHNR and FQNEAQ (reference sequence). This CDR3 contains 18 residues. The CDR3 loop is CASTIDQFGQGNTGELFF. The CDR3 region has the DNA TGTGCCAGCACCATAGACCAGTTCGGACAGGGGAACACCGGGGAGCTGTTTTTT.

CDR3 DNA sequence: TGTGCCAGCAGTTGGACAGTGAACACCGGGGAGCTGTTTTTT. Amino acids: CASSWTVNTGELFF. J is TRBJ2-2 and V is TRBV6-1; D is possibly TRBD1 (6 bases). The CDR3 totals 14 residues. V lost 5 bases to trimming and J lost 1 base, with 8 bases between them. Germline assignment: CDR1 MNHNS and CDR2 SASEGT.

This chain uses TRBV4-1 with TRBJ1-3; D uncertain. Trimming took 3 bases from V and 0 from J, leaving 15 bases between them. The CDR3 is made up of 17 amino acids. Per germline, CDR1 MGHRA and CDR2 YSYEKL. In DNA form, the CDR3 reads TGCGCCAGCAGCCACGATGCCCACCAAGCCTCTGGAAACACCATATATTTT. It translates to CASSHDAHQASGNTIYF.

The chain employs TRBV6-5 and TRBJ1-4; TRBD1 matches at 7 bases. V lost 0 bases, J lost 12 bases, and 7 bases stayed unmatched. The germline gives CDR1 MNHEY, CDR2 SVGAGI. The CDR3 has 14 amino acids. This chain's CDR3 is CASSYSLQTGELFF. The DNA for the CDR3 is TGTGCCAGCAGTTACTCATTACAAACAGGGGAACTGTTTTTT.

The V gene is TRBV30, the J gene TRBJ1-5; the D gene is possibly TRBD1 (6 bases). V lost 2 bases, J lost 6 bases, and 11 bases lay in between. The CDR3 spans 13 residues. CDR1 is GTSNPN and CDR2 is SVGIG in the germline V gene (reference sequence). The CDR3 DNA sequence: TGTGCCTGGAGTCACAAAGGGGGTCAGCCCCAGCATTTT. It translates to CAWSHKGGQPQHF.

This chain joins TRBV6-1 and TRBJ2-7; TRBD1 is a possible D gene (6 bases). The CDR3 extends over 13 amino acids. V lost 6 bases and J lost 2, with 11 bases in between. The germline V gene has CDR1 MNHNS and CDR2 SASEGT. The CDR3: CASRQGPTYEQYF. DNA of the CDR3: TGTGCCAGCAGACAGGGACCTACCTACGAGCAGTACTTC.

Judged by frequency, this clone is medium-sized (0.01 to 0.1%). The chain joins TRBV6-4 to TRBJ2-3, with 11 bases fitting TRBD2. Germline CDR1 MRHNA, CDR2 SNTAGT. There are 16 residues in the CDR3. V lost 0 bases, J lost 3 bases, and 2 bases stayed unmatched. DNA of the CDR3: TGTGCCAGCAGTGACTCGACTAGCGGGGCGACAGATACGCAGTATTTT. It encodes CASSDSTSGATDTQYF.

The gene calls are TRBV4-1 and TRBJ1-5, with 7 bases lining up with TRBD1. This CDR3 spans 15 amino acids. CDR1 is MGHRA, CDR2 YSYEKL, per germline. J gave up 0 bases and V 4 bases, and 3 bases lay outside the gene matches. This CDR3 is CASSPWTGSNQPQHF. In DNA, the CDR3 is TGCGCCAGCAGCCCCTGGACAGGTAGCAATCAGCCCCAGCATTTT.

The J gene is TRBJ1-6, the V gene TRBV27, with D perhaps matching TRBD1 (5 bases). Trimming left V 6 bases short and J 13 bases short, with 22 bases between. This CDR3 spans 15 amino acids. CDR1 and CDR2 from the germline V gene are MNHEY and SMNVEV (reference sequence). As DNA, the CDR3 is TGTGCCAGCAGGCCTCGAGGACATATCTTCGCTCCCCTCCACTTT. It encodes CASRPRGHIFAPLHF.

This rearrangement joins TRBV5-4 to TRBJ2-7; 9 nucleotides line up with TRBD1. This CDR3 comprises 15 residues. Germline CDR1 and CDR2: SGHNT and YYREEE (reference sequence). Germline trimming cut 2 bases from V and 2 bases from J; bases unmatched to any gene: 5. The CDR3 spells CASSFDRGGTYEQYF. The CDR3 DNA reads TGTGCCAGCAGCTTTGACAGGGGGGGTACCTACGAGCAGTACTTC.

This rearrangement joins TRBV28 to TRBJ2-4, with 8 bases lining up with TRBD1. CDR1 is MDHEN and CDR2 is SYDVKM in the germline V gene. After removal of 5 bases from V and 10 bases from J, the junction contained 4 bases not matched to a gene. The CDR3 length is 12 residues. This CDR3 is CASSPGQGIQYF. In nucleotides, the CDR3 is TGTGCCAGCAGTCCCGGACAGGGTATTCAGTACTTC.

The V and J genes are TRBV11-3 and TRBJ2-2; D uncertain. The CDR3 extends over 15 amino acids. V was shortened by 3 bases and J by 4 bases, with 12 bases between the two germline ends. Germline V gene sequence: CDR1 SGHNT, CDR2 YENEEA. The CDR3, as DNA: TGTGCCAGCAGCTTCCCAGGTTCCCGCACCGGGGAGCTGTTTTTT. The encoded protein is CASSFPGSRTGELFF.

The CDR3 here is CASSPTSGGEEQFF. The CDR3 nucleotides are TGCGCCAGCAGCCCTACTAGCGGGGGGGAGGAGCAGTTCTTC. This chain uses TRBV4-1 with TRBJ2-1, with TRBD2 matching 13 bases. The CDR3 runs to 14 residues. Germline CDR1 and CDR2: MGHRA and YSYEKL. Unmatched junction bases numbered 4, after V lost 4 bases and J lost 10 bases.

This sequence joins TRBV7-7 and TRBJ1-3; no firm D call. Trimming shortened V by 0 bases and J by 2 bases, and 8 bases separated the two germline ends. Germline assignment: CDR1 SSHAT and CDR2 FNYEAQ (reference sequence). The CDR3 consists of 15 residues. The CDR3 loop is CASSLAEGTGNTIYF. DNA for the CDR3: TGTGCCAGCAGCTTAGCGGAGGGAACTGGAAACACCATATATTTT.

The chain employs TRBV6-5 and TRBJ2-5; 9 bases align to TRBD1. In germline, CDR1 is MNHEY, CDR2 SVGAGI. The CDR3 has 15 residues. V shed 5 bases, J shed 2 bases, and the junction held 6 bases outside the gene matches. As DNA, the CDR3 is TGTGCCAGCAGTAACGACAGGGGGAGACAAGAGACCCAGTACTTC. Translation: CASSNDRGRQETQYF.

The genes are TRBV5-1 and TRBJ2-5; possible D gene TRBD2, 5 bases. In germline, CDR1 is SGHRS, CDR2 YFSETQ. The V gene lost 2 bases and the J gene lost 4 bases, with 15 bases spanning the gap. This CDR3 is built from 15 residues. For the CDR3, the DNA is TGCGCCAGCAGCTTCGGGGAGAGGTCCCGAGAGACCCAGTACTTC. Translated, it gives CASSFGERSRETQYF.